The 15 T cell receptor beta chains given below trace back to one sample, sequenced in a study of neurological immune-mediated disorders. TCRdb fed the 5' RACE reads into MiXCR, producing one record per CDR3 protein. This sample yields 30,000 to 40,000 distinct CDR3 sequences, of which 3% to 4% are seen a single time; less than 2.5% belongs to the top ten. Sequencing was done on a sample of PBMCs. Receptor source: a man aged 30 to 45 with multiple sclerosis.

This clonotype was counted ten times or more. The gene calls are TRBV10-3 and TRBJ2-3, with 7 positions matching TRBD2. V trimming: 8 bases; J trimming: 4 bases; junction bases outside the gene matches: 9. CDR1 is ENHRY and CDR2 is SYGVKD in the germline V gene. This CDR3 spans 14 amino acids. The DNA of the CDR3 is TGTGCCATCCGGGGCACTAGCGCGTCAGATACGCAGTATTTT. Translation: CAIRGTSASDTQYF.

This clonotype was detected many times. The chain is built from TRBV20-1 and TRBJ2-5; D remains unclear. The CDR3 is made up of 10 amino acids. V gave up 4 bases and J gave up 4 bases, with 4 bases separating them. Germline CDR1 reads DFQATT; CDR2 reads SNEGSKA (reference sequence). The CDR3 DNA is TGCAGTGCTACCGGAGAGACCCAGTACTTC. Translated, it gives CSATGETQYF.

This clonotype was found a few times. With a much larger clone just one base away, this may be a read error. The V gene is TRBV20-1, the J gene TRBJ2-5; D tentatively reads TRBD1 or TRBD2 (5 bases each). The CDR3 sequence is 14 residues long. Germline CDR1 reads DFQATT; CDR2 reads SNEGSKA (reference sequence). V gave up 5 bases and J gave up 5 bases, with 18 bases separating them. The CDR3 reads CSARSGKPGETQYF. CDR3 coding DNA: TGCAGTGCTCGATCGGGAAAGCCAGGGGAGACCCAGTACTTC.

This clonotype appeared many times. The chain employs TRBV27 and TRBJ1-5; a weak D match, TRBD1 (5 bases). V was cut by 8 bases and J by 1 base, with 18 bases left in between. The germline gives CDR1 MNHEY, CDR2 SMNVEV (reference sequence). This CDR3 has 16 residues. This CDR3 reads CASGRPGGFSNQPQHF. The CDR3 DNA is TGTGCCAGCGGTCGTCCCGGGGGGTTCAGCAATCAGCCCCAGCATTTT.

This sequence joins TRBV14 and TRBJ2-3, with D perhaps TRBD1 or TRBD2 (5 bases each). V was pared by 2 bases and J by 5 bases, with 8 bases between. The germline V gene encodes CDR1 SGHDN and CDR2 FVKESK. The CDR3 has 13 residues. This CDR3 is CASSQRGRDTQYF. Here the CDR3 DNA reads TGTGCCAGCAGCCAACGGGGACGAGATACGCAGTATTTT. Looking up the rest from reference TRBV14 and TRBJ2-3 gives the full variable domain: EAGVTQFPSHSVIEKGQTVTLRCDPISGHDNLYWYRRVMGKEIKFLLHFVKESKQDESGMPNNRFLAERTGGTYSTLKVQPAELEDSGVYFCASSQRGRDTQYFGPGTRLTVL.

This clonotype was seen at least ten times. The chain links TRBV6-5 to TRBJ1-1, with D perhaps matching TRBD1 (5 bases). V was pared by 10 bases and J by 7 bases, with 19 bases between. CDR1 and CDR2 from the germline V gene are MNHEY and SVGAGI. The CDR3 covers 13 residues. CDR3 sequence reads: CAILRMDNGEAFF. DNA of the CDR3: TGTGCCATACTAAGGATGGACAATGGTGAAGCTTTCTTT.

This clonotype was counted many times. CDR3: CASSLYNEFYEQYF. CDR3 DNA sequence: TGTGCCAGCAGCTTATATAACGAGTTCTACGAGCAGTACTTC. The genes are TRBV7-2 and TRBJ2-7, with D unclear. Germline V CDR1 and CDR2: SGHTA, FQGNSA. The V and J ends lost 2 bases and 3 bases respectively, with 11 bases between them. The CDR3 covers 14 residues. The whole variable domain, filled in from reference TRBV7-2 and TRBJ2-7, reads GAGVSQSPSNKVTEKGKDVELRCDPISGHTALYWYRQSLGQGLEFLIYFQGNSAPDKSGLPSDRFSAERTGGSVSTLTIQRTQQEDSAVYLCASSLYNEFYEQYFGPGTRLTVT.

This clonotype was recorded many times. The chain links TRBV12-3 or TRBV12-4 to TRBJ1-1, with 7 bases lining up with TRBD1. This CDR3 is 14 amino acids long. The junction had 6 bases not matched to a gene; V was cut back by 7 bases and J by 1 base. CDR3 coding DNA: TGTGCCAGCACCCCGGACAGGACGAACACTGAAGCTTTCTTT. Protein product: CASTPDRTNTEAFF.

At least ten counts were recorded for this clonotype. The chain has TRBV7-6 and TRBJ2-2, with D unresolved. V was trimmed by 4 bases and J by 6 bases, leaving 3 bases between them. The CDR3 runs 11 residues. From germline, CDR1 is SGHVS and CDR2 FNYEAQ. In DNA, the CDR3 is TGTGCCAGCAGCTCCCCCGGGGAGCTGTTTTTT. It translates to CASSSPGELFF.

This clonotype was recorded at least ten times. The V gene is TRBV12-3 or TRBV12-4, the J gene TRBJ1-3; unclear D gene. Trimming left V 6 bases short and J 4 bases short, with 16 bases between. The CDR3 spans 15 residues. This CDR3 is CASSSDGMAGNTIYF. Written as DNA, the CDR3 is TGTGCCAGCAGCTCGGACGGCATGGCGGGAAACACCATATATTTT.

There are many counts of this clonotype. The J gene is TRBJ1-1, the V gene TRBV10-3; 8 bases agree with TRBD1. The ends lost 4 bases at V and 4 bases at J; junction bases unmatched: 20. The CDR3 loop spans 19 amino acids. The germline gives CDR1 ENHRY, CDR2 SYGVKD. The CDR3 DNA reads as TGTGCCATCAGTGCCGGGACAGGTAAATGGCTCGTTGAGGGCACTGAAGCTTTCTTT. It specifies CAISAGTGKWLVEGTEAFF.

This clonotype showed up just a few times. The chain joins TRBV20-1 to TRBJ2-7; 7 bases match TRBD1. In germline, CDR1 is DFQATT, CDR2 SNEGSKA (reference sequence). This CDR3 region has 13 residues. V gave up 6 bases and J gave up 2 bases; unmatched junction bases: 7. The DNA of the CDR3 is TGCAGTGCCTGCAGGGACAGCCCCTACGAGCAGTACTTC. Translation: CSACRDSPYEQYF.

This clonotype was recorded at least ten times. The chain recombines TRBV20-1 with TRBJ2-2; no clear D. The CDR3 covers 15 residues. Germline V gene sequence: CDR1 DFQATT, CDR2 SNEGSKA (reference sequence). With 2 bases removed from V and 1 base from J, the gap between germline ends came to 11 bases. The DNA of the CDR3 is TGCAGTGCTAGACCCATCCTTAGGAACACCGGGGAGCTGTTTTTT. It codes for CSARPILRNTGELFF.

This clonotype has ten or more counts. V usage is TRBV7-9 and J usage is TRBJ1-5; 7 bases align to TRBD1. After removal of 4 bases from V and 7 bases from J, the junction contained 7 bases not matched to a gene. Germline values: CDR1 SEHNR, CDR2 FQNEAQ (reference sequence). The CDR3 loop spans 14 amino acids. The CDR3: CASSSGQPGQPQHF. CDR3 DNA sequence: TGTGCCAGCAGCTCGGGACAGCCAGGACAGCCCCAGCATTTT.

Many counts were recorded for this clonotype. This chain joins TRBV20-1 and TRBJ1-6; the D is unclear. CDR3 length: 12 residues. Between the trimmed V and J ends, which lost 3 bases and 11 bases, there was a span of 11 bases. Germline V gives CDR1 DFQATT, CDR2 SNEGSKA (reference sequence). CDR3 loop: CSASGRSPPLHF. CDR3 sequence (DNA): TGCAGTGCTAGTGGGCGGAGCCCACCCCTCCACTTT.